The 29 T cell receptor beta chains below all came from one sample that was sequenced in a study of blood T cells in healthy people across ages. Next came a second PCR, run for roughly 6 to 11 cycles, which used a sample-barcoded 5' primer along with a J-beta primer mix. Each CDR3 protein gets one entry after TCRdb re-called the 5' RACE reads with MiXCR. The sample records 900,000 to 950,000 distinct CDR3 sequences, 25% to 30% being singletons. The data were also submitted as part of a second study, on T cells of mothers and their children.

Sequencing was carried out using blood. Receptors were obtained from a woman in her 40s in good health.

This clonotype turned up a few times. V gene TRBV27 combines with J gene TRBJ1-6; D is possibly TRBD1 (6 bases). CDR1 is MNHEY, CDR2 SMNVEV, per germline (reference sequence). This CDR3 spans 15 amino acids. V was pared by 2 bases and J by 2 bases, with 7 bases between. The CDR3 is CASSLGQTYNSPLHF. Written as DNA, the CDR3 is TGTGCCAGCAGTTTAGGACAGACCTATAATTCACCCCTCCACTTT.

The rearrangement links TRBV28 to TRBJ1-5; weak D call: TRBD1 (5 bases). Germline V gives CDR1 MDHEN, CDR2 SYDVKM. V dropped 5 bases and J dropped 0 bases, with 14 bases sitting between them. The CDR3 contains 16 residues. The CDR3 loop reads CASSPPTEYSNQPQHF. CDR3 in DNA: TGTGCCAGCAGTCCACCGACAGAGTATAGCAATCAGCCCCAGCATTTT.

CDR3 in amino acids: CASSQDRWGEQFF. DNA of the CDR3: TGCGCCAGCAGCCAGGATAGGTGGGGCGAGCAGTTCTTC. V gene TRBV4-3 combines with J gene TRBJ2-1; the D gene is possibly TRBD1 (5 bases). Between the trimmed V and J ends, which lost 3 bases and 10 bases, there was a span of 13 bases. CDR1 and CDR2 from the germline V gene are LGHNA and YSLEER. This CDR3 spans 13 amino acids.

This clonotype has a count of ten or more. The chain recombines TRBV28 with TRBJ2-5; D possibly matches TRBD1 or TRBD2 (5 bases each). The CDR3 is 14 residues long. Trimming removed 6 bases at V and 2 bases at J, with 13 bases between. Per germline, CDR1 MDHEN and CDR2 SYDVKM. CDR3 sequence (DNA): TGTGCCAGCAGGCGAGGGGATCGGCAAGAGACCCAGTACTTC. Translation gives CASRRGDRQETQYF.

This clonotype turned up a few times. A read error may be the cause here, since a much bigger clone is one base away. This chain links TRBV14 with TRBJ2-4, with 10 bases that match TRBD1. This CDR3 comprises 17 residues. CDR1 SGHDN and CDR2 FVKESK come from the germline V gene. With V trimmed by 2 bases and J by 0 bases, 4 bases remained unmatched. CDR3 sequence reads: CASSQSGQGIAKNIQYF. Written as DNA, the CDR3 is TGTGCCAGCAGCCAATCGGGACAGGGGATAGCCAAAAACATTCAGTACTTC.

This clonotype was picked up a small number of times. J is TRBJ2-5 and V is TRBV7-9; a possible D gene is TRBD1 (7 bases). The CDR3 sequence is 16 residues long. The germline V gene has CDR1 SEHNR and CDR2 FQNEAQ (reference sequence). The ends were cut back, 0 bases at V and 5 bases at J, with 16 bases in the middle. For the CDR3, the DNA is TGTGCCAGCAGCTTAGCGGAGGGGGCTCGGAGGGAGACCCAGTACTTC. It yields the protein CASSLAEGARRETQYF.

On this clonotype: The junction departs from germline at one end; a sequencing error may be responsible. This chain connects TRBV7-8 to TRBJ2-1, with 7 bases matching TRBD2. This CDR3 spans 15 amino acids. Germline-derived CDR1 and CDR2 are SGHVS and FQNEAQ. CDR3 DNA: TGTGCCAACAGCTCCACCGGGACTATAGCCTGGGATCAGTTCTTC. This codes for CANSSTGTIAWDQFF.

This chain uses TRBV7-8 with TRBJ1-6; D gene ambiguous. This CDR3 comprises 12 residues. Germline V gives CDR1 SGHVS, CDR2 FQNEAQ. Trimming removed 1 base at V and 9 bases at J, with 4 bases between. CDR3 nucleotide sequence: TGTGCCAGCAGCTTAGTAGGTTCACCCCTCCACTTT. This translates into CASSLVGSPLHF.

This clonotype was detected ten times or more. The chain couples TRBV27 to TRBJ2-1, with TRBD2 matching 10 bases. The CDR3 has 16 amino acids. Unmatched junction bases numbered 7, after V lost 5 bases and J lost 3 bases. Germline V CDR1 and CDR2: MNHEY, SMNVEV (reference sequence). In nucleotides, the CDR3 is TGTGCCAGCAGTCTACACACTAGCGGGGTCTACAATGAGCAGTTCTTC. Translated: CASSLHTSGVYNEQFF.

This clonotype was seen ten or more times. V gene TRBV7-8 combines with J gene TRBJ2-7; D possibly corresponds to TRBD2 (6 bases). This CDR3 contains 15 residues. Trimming took off 7 bases at V and 1 base at J, with 17 bases between the two ends. Germline V gene lookup returns CDR1 SGHVS and CDR2 FQNEAQ. In nucleotides, the CDR3 is TGTGCCAGCACCGCGGGACCGGGCAGATCCTACGAGCAGTACTTC. Translation gives CASTAGPGRSYEQYF.

This clonotype was detected ten times or more. The rearrangement uses TRBV4-1 and TRBJ2-7; 7 bases line up with TRBD2. Germline V gives CDR1 MGHRA, CDR2 YSYEKL. V gave up 1 base and J gave up 5 bases; unmatched junction bases: 2. The CDR3 consists of 13 residues. This chain's CDR3 is CASSQARGDEQYF. The CDR3 nucleotides read TGCGCCAGCAGCCAAGCTCGGGGGGACGAGCAGTACTTC.

This clonotype was observed at least ten times. This chain joins TRBV6-4 and TRBJ2-1; 13 bases fit TRBD2. CDR3 length: 14 residues. Germline-derived CDR1 and CDR2 are MRHNA and SNTAGT. J lost 6 bases, V lost 6 bases, and 2 bases had no gene match. The CDR3 DNA is TGTGCCAGCAGAGGGACTAGCGGGGCCAATGAGCAGTTCTTC. It encodes CASRGTSGANEQFF.

In this sample, this clonotype turned up many times. The genes are TRBV7-2 and TRBJ2-1; weak D call: TRBD2 (5 bases). V was shortened by 5 bases and J by 4 bases, with 21 bases between the two germline ends. CDR3 length equals 17 residues. In germline, CDR1 is SGHTA, CDR2 FQGNSA. The CDR3 DNA sequence: TGTGCCAGCAGCAAACGGATGCGGGCTATAATGTACAATGAGCAGTTCTTC. The encoded protein is CASSKRMRAIMYNEQFF.

This clonotype was seen at least ten times. V usage is TRBV7-2 and J usage is TRBJ2-5; TRBD2 agrees at 12 bases. CDR1 and CDR2 (germline): SGHTA, FQGNSA. V lost 3 bases, J lost 2 bases, and 4 bases stayed unmatched. This CDR3 contains 16 residues. CDR3 amino acids: CASSLGLAGGQETQYF. The CDR3 region has the DNA TGTGCCAGCAGCTTGGGGCTAGCGGGGGGGCAAGAGACCCAGTACTTC.

Of note for this clonotype: This may be a read error, as it is one base from a much larger clone. This chain uses TRBV7-9 with TRBJ2-1; D not certain. The V gene's germline CDR1 is SEHNR and CDR2 FQNEAQ (reference sequence). Trimming shortened V by 5 bases and J by 13 bases, and 21 bases separated the two germline ends. This CDR3 spans 14 amino acids. For the CDR3, the DNA is TGTGCCAGCAGCCTTGACACCTCCCAAGAGACCCAGTTCTTC. Protein sequence: CASSLDTSQETQFF.

This clonotype was observed many times. The chain has TRBV7-2 and TRBJ1-2; 7 bases align to TRBD1. V was clipped by 4 bases and J by 1 base; unmatched bases: 6. There are 15 residues in the CDR3. Germline V gene data show CDR1 as SGHTA and CDR2 as FQGNSA. CDR3 sequence (DNA): TGTGCCAGCAGCTCGGGTCGACAGGGTAACTATGGCTACACCTTC. It is translated as CASSSGRQGNYGYTF.

In its sample, this clonotype was seen many times. The V gene is TRBV6-2 or TRBV6-3, the J gene TRBJ1-5; 10 nucleotides match TRBD1. The V and J ends lost 6 bases and 2 bases, in that order; junction bases with no gene match: 10. Germline V lookup: CDR1 MNHEY, CDR2 SVGEGT. The CDR3 covers 17 residues. The CDR3 protein is CASRLMRTGGGNQPQHF. CDR3 DNA sequence: TGTGCCAGCAGACTCATGCGGACAGGGGGTGGCAATCAGCCCCAGCATTTT.

The chain carries TRBV5-1 and TRBJ1-5, with D possibly matching TRBD1 (5 bases). Germline lookup yields CDR1 SGHRS and CDR2 YFSETQ. This CDR3 has 15 amino acids. V was shortened by 0 bases and J by 2 bases, with 9 bases between the two germline ends. The CDR3 DNA follows: TGCGCCAGCAGCTTGGAAGGGGATCGCAATCAGCCCCAGCATTTT. Translating it yields CASSLEGDRNQPQHF. Filled out from reference TRBV5-1 and TRBJ1-5, the complete variable domain reads KAGVTQTPRYLIKTRGQQVTLSCSPISGHRSVSWYQQTPGQGLQFLFEYFSETQRNKGNFPGRFSGRQFSNSRSEMNVSTLELGDSALYLCASSLEGDRNQPQHFGDGTRLSIL.

This chain uses TRBV28 with TRBJ1-1; D is unclear. V dropped 4 bases and J dropped 1 base, with 7 bases sitting between them. CDR1 is MDHEN and CDR2 is SYDVKM in the germline V gene. The CDR3 extends over 13 amino acids. The CDR3 sequence: CASSSTWNTEAFF. In DNA form, the CDR3 reads TGTGCCAGCAGTTCGACATGGAACACTGAAGCTTTCTTT.

This clonotype was observed at least ten times. The chain couples TRBV7-6 to TRBJ1-4, with a weak D call TRBD1 (6 bases). CDR3 size: 15 residues. The V and J ends lost 3 bases and 6 bases respectively, with 14 bases between them. Germline V CDR1 and CDR2: SGHVS, FNYEAQ. CDR3 nucleotide sequence: TGTGCCAGCAGCTTCGACCGGGACATCCATGAAAAACTGTTTTTT. Encoded protein: CASSFDRDIHEKLFF. Full variable domain (remainder filled in from reference TRBV7-6 and TRBJ1-4): GAGVSQSPRYKVTKRGQDVALRCDPISGHVSLYWYRQALGQGPEFLTYFNYEAQQDKSGLPNDRFSAERPEGSISTLTIQRTEQRDSAMYRCASSFDRDIHEKLFFGSGTQLSVL.

V is TRBV7-2 and J is TRBJ2-2, with 9 bases lining up with TRBD2. The CDR3 is 18 amino acids. From germline, CDR1 is SGHTA and CDR2 FQGNSA. J was trimmed by 3 bases and V by 0 bases; bases with no gene match: 8. CDR3 residues: CASSLAPGGGADTGELFF. Written as DNA, the CDR3 is TGTGCCAGCAGCTTAGCCCCCGGCGGGGGGGCCGACACCGGGGAGCTGTTTTTT.

This clonotype was counted at least ten times. J is TRBJ2-1 and V is TRBV10-3; 7 nucleotides line up with TRBD2. CDR3 length: 15 residues. Germline V gives CDR1 ENHRY, CDR2 SYGVKD. With V trimmed by 6 bases and J by 3 bases, 8 bases remained unmatched. CDR3 protein: CAIRGGLGDYNEQFF. In nucleotides, the CDR3 is TGTGCCATCAGGGGCGGACTAGGGGACTACAATGAGCAGTTCTTC.

This clonotype was seen only a few times. The chain is built from TRBV6-1 and TRBJ2-3, with 8 nucleotides matching TRBD1. The junction had 17 bases not matched to a gene; V was cut back by 6 bases and J by 3 bases. CDR1 MNHNS and CDR2 SASEGT come from the germline V gene. This CDR3 has 18 residues. In DNA, the CDR3 is TGTGCCAGCAGCGATAATGGACAGGGCTGGGGAAGGACAGATACGCAGTATTTT. Translation: CASSDNGQGWGRTDTQYF.

The chain uses TRBV12-3 or TRBV12-4 and TRBJ2-5; D unresolved. The CDR3 runs 14 residues. Deletions cut 3 bases from V and 3 bases from J, with 11 bases between. The CDR3 protein is CASSFGKSEETQYF. In nucleotides, the CDR3 is TGTGCCAGCAGTTTTGGGAAATCAGAAGAGACCCAGTACTTC.

This clonotype was seen repeatedly, ten times or more. The CDR3 spells CASSRDSRANGYTF. For the CDR3, the DNA is TGTGCCAGCAGTCGGGACAGCCGGGCGAATGGCTACACCTTC. The gene calls are TRBV12-3 or TRBV12-4 and TRBJ1-2; TRBD1 matches 7 bases. The CDR3 is made up of 14 amino acids. The V gene end was trimmed by 5 bases and the J gene end by 6 bases; junction bases not matched to a gene: 9.

The V call is TRBV29-1, the J call TRBJ2-1, with D possibly TRBD1 on 6 matching bases. The V gene's germline CDR1 is SQVTM and CDR2 ANQGSEA. This CDR3 has 15 amino acids. The V end was cut by 3 bases, the J end by 3 bases, with 15 bases between. The DNA of the CDR3 is TGCAGCGTTGAGGGGTGGCAGGGGATCTACAATGAGCAGTTCTTC. Residues: CSVEGWQGIYNEQFF.

In its sample, this clonotype was seen many times. The rearrangement uses TRBV10-3 and TRBJ2-7; the match to TRBD1 covers 9 bases. The CDR3 extends over 16 amino acids. CDR1 is ENHRY, CDR2 SYGVKD, per germline. Trimming removed 4 bases from V and 3 bases from J; junction bases left unmatched: 10. The CDR3: CAISGSTGGPFYEQYF. In DNA form, the CDR3 reads TGTGCCATCAGTGGCTCGACAGGGGGTCCCTTCTACGAGCAGTACTTC.

Concerning this clonotype itself: A clone one base away is much larger, so this may be a read error. The chain recombines TRBV15 with TRBJ2-3, with D maybe TRBD2 (6 bases). In germline, CDR1 is LNHNV, CDR2 YYDKDF (reference sequence). V lost 1 base and J 10 bases, leaving 9 bases between the germline ends. This CDR3 region has 12 residues. The CDR3 DNA follows: TGTGCCACCAGCAGAGTAGCGGATGCGCAGTATTTT. Protein sequence: CATSRVADAQYF.

As regards this clonotype: This may come from a read error, since a much larger clone is one base off. The chain is built from TRBV4-3 and TRBJ2-3; D remains ambiguous. Germline V CDR1 and CDR2: LGHNA, YSLEER. The CDR3 contains 15 residues. In nucleotides, the CDR3 is TGCGCCTGCAGCCAAGACGCGGCTAGCACAGATACGCAGTATTTT. Residues: CACSQDAASTDTQYF.